A selection of T cell receptor beta chains follows, all from one sample in a study of cytomegalovirus exposure and HLA in healthy donors. Profiled with immunoSEQ multiplex PCR; TCRdb holds only in-frame clones, not every one. This sample has some 190,000 clones, with around four fifths found just once. What was sequenced was PBMCs. These receptors were collected from a woman aged 25 to 39 in good health and CMV-seronegative. Both conserved end residues are part of each CDR3. D genes are given only for firm matches. Rows may omit the clone size; those that give it use once, few, many or a size class.

TGCGCCAGCAGCCAAGATGGTACACCATACGAGCAGTACTTC | CASSQDGTPYEQYF | TRBV4-1 | NA | NA | TRBJ2-7
TGTGCCATACAACAGGGCGCCGCGGCTAATTCACCCCTCCACTTT | CAIQQGAAANSPLHF | TRBV10-3 | NA | NA | TRBJ1-6
TGTGCCAGCAGATCCCCAAGCGGGGGCCGCTACAATGAGCAGTTCTTC | CASRSPSGGRYNEQFF | TRBV7-2 | NA | TRBD2 | TRBJ2-1
TGTGCCAGCAGCCCTTCGGGACAGGGCATCGTTAGGGCTGAAGCTTTCTTT | CASSPSGQGIVRAEAFF | TRBV7-2 | NA | TRBD1 | TRBJ1-1
TGTGCCAGCAGACCCGTAGGGGCCGGGGGGTGGCTTGGTGAGCAGTTCTTC | CASRPVGAGGWLGEQFF | TRBV11-2 | NA | TRBD2 | TRBJ2-1
TGTGCCAGCAGCTTGGACTCCCATCGCGAGCAGTACTTC | CASSLDSHREQYF | TRBV5-5 | NA | NA | TRBJ2-7
TGTGCCTGGAGTAGGACAGGGTTAGCCAACGGGCAGCCCCAGCATTTT | CAWSRTGLANGQPQHF | TRBV30 | NA | TRBD1 | TRBJ1-5
TGTGCCAGCAGTTACTCGTGGAAAGGGGGCTACGAGCAGTACTTC | CASSYSWKGGYEQYF | TRBV6-5 | NA | NA | TRBJ2-7
TGTGCCAGTAGTAGGGACAGGGGCTACGAGCAGTACTTC | CASSRDRGYEQYF | TRBV19 | NA | TRBD1 | TRBJ2-7
TGCGCCAGCAGCTTGGACCCTCGACAGGGGCCAGCCTACGAGCAGTACTTC | CASSLDPRQGPAYEQYF | TRBV5-1 | NA | TRBD1 | TRBJ2-7
TGTGCCTGGAGTGTACGAGCAGGCCAAGAGACCCAGTACTTC | CAWSVRAGQETQYF | TRBV30 | NA | NA | TRBJ2-5
TGTGCCAGCAGCCCATCGTACAGGGGCAACTATGGCTACACCTTC | CASSPSYRGNYGYTF | TRBV7-6 | few | TRBD1 | TRBJ1-2
TGTGCCTGTAGGGGACTGCAAAGCACCTACGAGCAGTACTTC | CACRGLQSTYEQYF | TRBV30 | NA | NA | TRBJ2-7
TGCGCCAGCAGCTTGGCCCCGGACAGGGTAGAGACCCAGTACTTC | CASSLAPDRVETQYF | TRBV5-1 | NA | TRBD1 | TRBJ2-5
TGTGCCAGCAGTTGGGACAGGGGGGGACTTGAAGCTTTCTTT | CASSWDRGGLEAFF | TRBV27 | NA | TRBD1 | TRBJ1-1
TGTGCCAGCAGCGTAGGGACTAGCCGAAACGAGCAGTACTTC | CASSVGTSRNEQYF | TRBV9 | once | TRBD2 | TRBJ2-7
TGTGCCAGCAGCGCTCGAGGGCCGAATATCTACGAGCAGTACTTC | CASSARGPNIYEQYF | TRBV7-2 | NA | NA | TRBJ2-7
TGTGCCACCAGACAGGGACCTTATAGCAATCAGCCCCAGCATTTT | CATRQGPYSNQPQHF | TRBV19 | NA | TRBD1 | TRBJ1-5
TGCGCCAGCAGCTCCGGGACTAGCGTCCAAGGCTACGAGCAGTACTTC | CASSSGTSVQGYEQYF | TRBV5-1 | NA | TRBD2 | TRBJ2-7
TGCGCCAGCAGCCTAGCCGGGACACACTCCGAGCAGTACTTC | CASSLAGTHSEQYF | TRBV5-1 | NA | NA | TRBJ2-7
TGTGCCAGCAGCAGATCCCGCTTAGTGAACACTGAAGCTTTCTTT | CASSRSRLVNTEAFF | TRBV7-2 | NA | NA | TRBJ1-1
TGTGCCAGCAGCATCGGGACAGGGAACTATGGCTACACCTTC | CASSIGTGNYGYTF | TRBV5-6 | NA | TRBD1 | TRBJ1-2
TGTGCCATCGCCGCGGGGCCTAGCACAGATACGCAGTATTTT | CAIAAGPSTDTQYF | TRBV10-3 | NA | NA | TRBJ2-3
TGTGCCAGCAGTGAATGGGGGGTATCTCTTGAAAAACTGTTTTTT | CASSEWGVSLEKLFF | TRBV25-1 | NA | NA | TRBJ1-4
TGCGCCAGCAGCTTGGACTACGGGGAGCTGTTTTTT | CASSLDYGELFF | TRBV5-1 | NA | NA | TRBJ2-2
TGTGCCAGCTCACCCTCGGCGGGGGAAACAGATACGCAGTATTTT | CASSPSAGETDTQYF | TRBV18 | NA | TRBD2 | TRBJ2-3
TGTGCCAGCAGCGCCCGGGACATCACTGAAGCTTTCTTT | CASSARDITEAFF | TRBV9 | NA | NA | TRBJ1-1
TGTGCTAGTGGTTTGGGGACAGGGAACACTGAAGCTTTCTTT | CASGLGTGNTEAFF | TRBV12-5 | NA | TRBD1 | TRBJ1-1
TGTGCCAGTAGTATCGGGTTGTTTGGCTACACAGATACGCAGTATTTT | CASSIGLFGYTDTQYF | TRBV19 | few | NA | TRBJ2-3
TGTGCCAGTACAGGGGCAGGACAGCCCCAGCATTTT | CASTGAGQPQHF | TRBV19 | once | NA | TRBJ1-5
TGTGCCAGCAGCCCTAGACAGGGTTACACCTACGAGCAGTACTTC | CASSPRQGYTYEQYF | TRBV14 | NA | TRBD1 | TRBJ2-7
TGCGCCAGCAGCTTAGGACAGAATAATTCACCCCTCCACTTT | CASSLGQNNSPLHF | TRBV5-1 | few | NA | TRBJ1-6
TGCGCCAGCAGCTTGTATGGAGGGTTTATGATGCAGTATTTT | CASSLYGGFMMQYF | TRBV5-1 | NA | NA | TRBJ2-3
TGTGCCAGCAGCGAGGCGGGGAATTATAACAATGAGCAGTTCTTC | CASSEAGNYNNEQFF | TRBV7-9 | NA | NA | TRBJ2-1
TGTGCCAGCAGTTACTCTCTCAGCGGGCTAGATACGCAGTATTTT | CASSYSLSGLDTQYF | TRBV6-5 | NA | NA | TRBJ2-3
TGTGCCAGCAGTCCAAGTCGGGTTCGAGGCTACGAGCAGTACTTC | CASSPSRVRGYEQYF | TRBV6-5 | NA | NA | TRBJ2-7
TGCAGCGCCCGCGGAACCCCGGGACAGGGAGGGAGGGAAAAACTGTTTTTT | CSARGTPGQGGREKLFF | TRBV29-1 | NA | TRBD1 | TRBJ1-4
TGTGCCAGCAGCCCCGACCCGGCAGGGGACTATGGCTACACCTTC | CASSPDPAGDYGYTF | TRBV7-8 | few | NA | TRBJ1-2
TGCGCCAGCAGCCAAGTTTTGGGGGGGAACACTGAAGCTTTCTTT | CASSQVLGGNTEAFF | TRBV4-1 | few | NA | TRBJ1-1
TGTGCCAGCAACAGGGGGCATGGGGCTAATGAAAAACTGTTTTTT | CASNRGHGANEKLFF | TRBV9 | NA | TRBD1 | TRBJ1-4
TGCGCCAGCAGCGCCCTGAAGGGACTAGATTCACCCCTCCACTTT | CASSALKGLDSPLHF | TRBV5-1 | NA | NA | TRBJ1-6
TGTGCCACCACGAGCGGGGGGGCTATGAGGGAGCAGTACTTC | CATTSGGAMREQYF | TRBV28 | once | TRBD2 | TRBJ2-7
TGTGCCAGCAGAAGCGGGGGGGCATTCGTTGAGCAGTTCTTC | CASRSGGAFVEQFF | TRBV6-5 | NA | TRBD2 | TRBJ2-1
TGCGCCAGCAGCTTGGAACAGGGAAATCAGCCCCAGCATTTT | CASSLEQGNQPQHF | TRBV5-1 | few | NA | TRBJ1-5
TGCAGCATTGCAACTAATGAAAAACTGTTTTTT | CSIATNEKLFF | TRBV20-1 | once | NA | TRBJ1-4
TGTGCCAGCCGACAGGGGAATCAGCCCCAGCATTTT | CASRQGNQPQHF | TRBV6-5 | NA | TRBD1 | TRBJ1-5
TGTGCCAGTAGTATAATACTAGCGGGGGGAGGAGAGACCCAGTACTTC | CASSIILAGGGETQYF | TRBV19 | NA | TRBD2 | TRBJ2-5
TGCAGTGCCCAGGGCCGGACCGCCTGCACCTTC | CSAQGRTACTF | TRBV20-1 | once | NA | TRBJ1-2
TGCGCCAGCAGCCAAGAAGGGAGGGGACTAGCGGGGAGAGAGACCCAGTACTTC | CASSQEGRGLAGRETQYF | TRBV4-3 | few | TRBD2 | TRBJ2-5
TGTGCCAGCAGTCGGACAGGGAACTATGGCTACACCTTC | CASSRTGNYGYTF | TRBV7-9 | NA | TRBD1 | TRBJ1-2